A selection of T cell receptor beta chains follows, all from one sample in a study of neurological immune-mediated disorders. TCRdb reprocessed the 5' RACE reads via MiXCR and lists one record per CDR3 protein. The data show tens of thousands of distinct CDR3 sequences, with around 5.3% seen just once and over 1.2% held by the top ten. The sequenced material came from CD4+ T cells from blood. The receptors derive from a woman younger than 35 with multiple sclerosis. CDR3s include the opening cysteine and the closing phenylalanine or tryptophan. D genes are given only for firm matches. The listing skips clone size in some rows; elsewhere it reads once, few, many or a size class.

clone_size | j_call | v_call | d_call | cdr3_nt | cdr3_aa
many | TRBJ1-1 | TRBV5-5 | TRBD1 | TGTGCCAGCAGATCCGGGACAGGGGGCGCGGACACTGAAGCTTTCTTT | CASRSGTGGADTEAFF
many | TRBJ2-3 | TRBV5-1 | . | TGCGCCAGCAGCTTGAATTGGCAATACAGGACCTCAGATACGCAGTATTTT | CASSLNWQYRTSDTQYF
many | TRBJ2-3 | TRBV20-1 | . | TGCAGTGCTAGTACCGAGGATACGCAGTATTTT | CSASTEDTQYF
many | TRBJ2-1 | TRBV7-9 | TRBD1 | TGTGCCAGCAGCTTAACTCCGGGACAGGGTACCAATGAGCAGTTCTTC | CASSLTPGQGTNEQFF
many | TRBJ1-2 | TRBV20-1 | . | TGCAGTGCTAGTTCCTCTCCCTTGGCCTATGGCTACACCTTC | CSASSSPLAYGYTF
many | TRBJ2-7 | TRBV5-1 | . | TGCGCCAGCAGCTGGGAGGTCCACTACGAGCAGTACTTC | CASSWEVHYEQYF
many | TRBJ2-2 | TRBV24-1 | . | TGTGCCACCAGTCGGAGTCTGAACACCGGGGAGCTGTTTTTT | CATSRSLNTGELFF
many | TRBJ2-2 | TRBV12-3/TRBV12-4 | . | TGTGCCAGCAGCCCTCGGATGAAGATCAACACCGGGGAGCTGTTTTTT | CASSPRMKINTGELFF
many | TRBJ2-1 | TRBV6-2/TRBV6-3 | . | TGTGCCAGCACCACCTCGGGGTATTACAATGAGCAGTTCTTC | CASTTSGYYNEQFF
many | TRBJ2-3 | TRBV6-2/TRBV6-3 | TRBD2 | TGTGCCAGCAGCCGGGGACTAGCGGGAACGGATACGCAGTATTTT | CASSRGLAGTDTQYF
. | TRBJ2-3 | TRBV6-5 | TRBD2 | TGTGCCATTTCCTCTAGCGGGAGGGCGAGGGATACGCAGTATTTT | CAISSSGRARDTQYF
many | TRBJ2-3 | TRBV3-1 | TRBD2 | TGTGCCAGCAGCCAAGGACTAGCGGTTACGCAGTATTTT | CASSQGLAVTQYF
. | TRBJ2-3 | TRBV6-1 | . | TGTGCCAGCAGTGCCGCGGGGAGCACAGATACGCAGTATTTT | CASSAAGSTDTQYF
many | TRBJ1-1 | TRBV12-3/TRBV12-4 | . | TGTGCCAGCAGCAAGACAGGAAAGAACACTGAAGCTTTCTTT | CASSKTGKNTEAFF
many | TRBJ1-1 | TRBV6-2/TRBV6-3 | TRBD1 | TGTGCCAGCAGTCCGCGGACAGGCCAGAACACTGAAGCTTTCTTT | CASSPRTGQNTEAFF
once | TRBJ2-7 | TRBV9 | . | TGTGCCAGCAGCGTGGGACTTTCAGGCGAGCAGTACTTC | CASSVGLSGEQYF
. | TRBJ2-1 | TRBV14 | TRBD2 | TGTGCCAGCAGCCTCCGGGAGGGCCTGAGCTATGAGCAGTTCTTC | CASSLREGLSYEQFF
. | TRBJ1-1 | TRBV7-3 | TRBD1 | TGTGCCAGCAGCCCAACGCCAGGGGGCTTTAACACTGAAGCTTTCTTT | CASSPTPGGFNTEAFF
many | TRBJ1-1 | TRBV7-3 | . | TGTGCCAGCAGCGTGGACGGTCGGACTGAAGCTTTCTTT | CASSVDGRTEAFF
many | TRBJ2-1 | TRBV9 | . | TGTGCCAGCAGCGCGGCCGGGACCCCCAACAATGAGCAGTTCTTC | CASSAAGTPNNEQFF
many | TRBJ2-3 | TRBV7-9 | TRBD2 | TGTGCCCCCGGGGGGACTAGCGGGTTCACAGATACGCAGTATTTT | CAPGGTSGFTDTQYF
many | TRBJ2-2 | TRBV6-2/TRBV6-3 | . | TGTGCCAGCAGTTACCGTCGGGGGGGGGAGCTGTTTTTT | CASSYRRGGELFF
many | TRBJ2-3 | TRBV12-3/TRBV12-4 | . | TGTGCCAGCGCCGCACGACCTAGCACAGATACGCAGTATTTT | CASAARPSTDTQYF
few | TRBJ2-1 | TRBV12-3/TRBV12-4 | TRBD2 | TGTGCCAGCAGTTCTGGCGGGAGGGCCGTCTATGAGCAGTTCTTC | CASSSGGRAVYEQFF
medium-sized | TRBJ1-2 | TRBV4-3 | . | TGCGCCAGCAGCCAAGACCGCAGGGGTGGCTACACCTTC | CASSQDRRGGYTF
many | TRBJ2-1 | TRBV7-9 | TRBD1 | TGTGCCAGCAGCTTAGCCGGGACAGGGGTAAGCAATGAGCAGTTCTTC | CASSLAGTGVSNEQFF
many | TRBJ1-2 | TRBV6-6 | . | TGTGCCAGCAGTTACGATTCGGTCGTCTATGGCTACACCTTC | CASSYDSVVYGYTF
many | TRBJ1-1 | TRBV3-1 | . | TGTGCCAGCAGCCAAAGGACCCTTCACACTGAAGCTTTCTTT | CASSQRTLHTEAFF
many | TRBJ2-6 | TRBV20-1 | TRBD1 | TGCAGTGCTAGAGATCTCCGGACAGGGGTAATCTCTGGGGCCAACGTCCTGACTTTC | CSARDLRTGVISGANVLTF
many | TRBJ2-1 | TRBV10-1 | . | TGCGCCAGCAGCGAGACGGTTTTTAATGAGCAGTTCTTC | CASSETVFNEQFF
many | TRBJ1-2 | TRBV29-1 | . | TGCAGCGTTGGTCCGCGGACTTCGGCGCGGGGCTACACCTTC | CSVGPRTSARGYTF
many | TRBJ1-4 | TRBV28 | TRBD1 | TGTGCCAGCCGAACAGGGGATACTAATGAAAAACTGTTTTTT | CASRTGDTNEKLFF
. | TRBJ2-2 | TRBV2 | TRBD1 | TGTGCCAGCAGTGAGGCAGGGGGCACCGGGGAGCTGTTTTTT | CASSEAGGTGELFF
many | TRBJ2-7 | TRBV29-1 | TRBD1 | TGCAGCGTGGGACAGGGGGCATCCTACGAGCAGTACTTC | CSVGQGASYEQYF
many | TRBJ2-5 | TRBV10-2 | TRBD1 | TGCGCCAGCAGTGAGTCGGCAACCGGGACAGGCAAAGAGACCCAGTACTTC | CASSESATGTGKETQYF
many | TRBJ1-3 | TRBV15 | . | TGTGCCACCAGCAGACCCGGACAGAGCTCTGGAAACACCATATATTTT | CATSRPGQSSGNTIYF